This T cell receptor beta chain was recovered during a study of blood T cell repertoires in COVID-19. Study as a whole: The origin of the acute and convalescent COVID-19 samples was the United States, Italy and Spain. T cells, B-cell-depleted T cells, or PBMCs supplied cDNA or gDNA.

In the source study's methods: Quantification of nucleated cells was approximated via reference gene primer amplification. TCRdb's copy holds only in-frame clones and misses some; the assay was immunoSEQ multiplex PCR. Clonal size and the V and J genes are those of that table, whereas D and trimming came from the DNA. The data contain about 80,000 clones, roughly 88% of them seen just once; the ten biggest clones take up approximately 6.7%. This CDR3 is built from 14 residues. The germline V gene encodes CDR1 LGHNA and CDR2 YNFKEQ. Trimming removed 2 bases from V and 0 bases from J, with 4 bases in between.

The sequence derives from a woman older than 75 with acute or convalescent COVID-19. V gene TRBV4-2 combines with J gene TRBJ2-2; D unclear. Sequencing was performed on peripheral blood. CDR3 loop: CASSQLTNTGELFF. CDR3 coding DNA: TGTGCCAGCAGCCAACTAACGAACACCGGGGAGCTGTTTTTT.